This is a list of T cell receptor beta chains from one sample in a study of siplizumab effects on memory and regulatory T cells. This table comes from immunoSEQ multiplex PCR, and its TCRdb copy is limited to in-frame clones, with some not included. The sample records under 150,000 clones, approximately 94% being singletons. Sequenced: non-Treg CD4+ T cells sorted from blood. These receptor sequences come from a human donor in good health. Each CDR3 is given with its conserved first and last residue. A D gene is named only where the DNA matches it firmly. Rows give clone size only sometimes, using once, few, many, or a class for an expanded clone.

d_gene,v_gene,abundance,j_gene,CDR3nt,CDR3aa
-,TRBV2,few,TRBJ2-7,TGTGCCAGCAGTGTGACAGGATATCTACGAGAGCAGTACTTC,CASSVTGYLREQYF
-,TRBV11-3,once,TRBJ1-1,TGTGCCAGCAGCACAGGGTTAGGCACTGAAGCTTTCTTT,CASSTGLGTEAFF
-,TRBV6-5,-,TRBJ1-2,TGTGCCAGCAGTCAGCCCAACAGGGTATTATACGGCTACACCTTC,CASSQPNRVLYGYTF
-,TRBV19,once,TRBJ1-2,TGTGCCAGTAGTATCCGGTCGACGGGGCCCACAGCCTATGGCTACACCTTC,CASSIRSTGPTAYGYTF
-,TRBV21-1,-,TRBJ1-1,TGTGCCAGCAGCAAGAGCTGGTCGAAGGGGGGATACGGTGAAGCTTTCTTT,CASSKSWSKGGYGEAFF
-,TRBV10-1,-,TRBJ1-1,TGCGCCAGCAGTGACGGAACTCTTGGGACTGAAGCTTTCTTT,CASSDGTLGTEAFF
-,TRBV2,-,TRBJ2-7,TGTGCCAGCAGTGGGCAGGTCTACGAGCAGTACTTC,CASSGQVYEQYF
-,TRBV29-1,-,TRBJ2-7,TGCAGCGTCGACCAGGGACCCTCCTACGAGCAGTACTTC,CSVDQGPSYEQYF
TRBD2,TRBV5-1,-,TRBJ2-3,TGCGCCAGCAGCTTCTACCCTAGCGGGAGCACAGATACGCAGTATTTT,CASSFYPSGSTDTQYF
-,TRBV7-9,-,TRBJ1-5,TGTGCCAGCAGCTTAGGGCAGGGAGGGCAGCCCCAGCATTTT,CASSLGQGGQPQHF
TRBD1,TRBV18,-,TRBJ2-2,TGTGCCAGCTCACCTGCAGGACAGGGGTCAAACACCGGGGAGCTGTTTTTT,CASSPAGQGSNTGELFF
TRBD1,TRBV7-9,-,TRBJ1-2,TGTGCCAGCAGGCCCACCGAGGGGCAGGGGGCGGGAGGCTACACCTTC,CASRPTEGQGAGGYTF
-,TRBV21-1,once,TRBJ2-7,TGTGCCAGCAGCAAAGCGAGTGGGGACAGCCAGGCCCCCTACTACGAGCAGTACTTC,CASSKASGDSQAPYYEQYF
-,TRBV28,-,TRBJ2-7,TGTGCCAGTTTGAGTTATGGAGGGGGCCAGGGGTACGAGCAGTACTTC,CASLSYGGGQGYEQYF
-,TRBV25-1,-,TRBJ2-7,TGTGCCAGCAGAGACAAAATCTACGAGCAGTACTTC,CASRDKIYEQYF
TRBD1,TRBV29-1,-,TRBJ1-5,TGCAGCGTTGGACAGGGAAGGGATCAGCCCCAGCATTTT,CSVGQGRDQPQHF
TRBD2,TRBV4-2,-,TRBJ2-1,TGTGCCAGCAGCCAAGGCACTAGCGGGACGTCGACGTACTACAATGAGCAGTTCTTC,CASSQGTSGTSTYYNEQFF
-,TRBV6-5,-,TRBJ1-1,TGTGCCAGCAACGGGCAATTGAACACTGAAGCTTTCTTT,CASNGQLNTEAFF
-,TRBV6-5,-,TRBJ2-2,TGTGCCAGCAGTTACTCGAACCCCGGGGAGCTGTTTTTT,CASSYSNPGELFF
TRBD1,TRBV19,-,TRBJ1-5,TGTGCCAGTAGTTTCCAGGGGGATCAGCCCCAGCATTTT,CASSFQGDQPQHF
-,TRBV2,once,TRBJ1-1,TGTGCCAGCTCTAGGGAGACTGAAGCTTTCTTT,CASSRETEAFF
TRBD1,TRBV5-1,-,TRBJ2-7,TGCGCCAGCCTCTCTGGGACAGGGGGTCATTCCTACGAGCAGTACTTC,CASLSGTGGHSYEQYF
TRBD1,TRBV30,once,TRBJ2-7,TGTGCCTGGAGTGCCTGGACAGGGAGCTCCTACGAGCAGTACTTC,CAWSAWTGSSYEQYF
TRBD1,TRBV7-2,once,TRBJ2-7,TGTGCCAGCAGCTTTGCTGGGACAGGGGCCTACGAGCAGTACTTC,CASSFAGTGAYEQYF
-,TRBV4-2,few,TRBJ1-1,TGTGCCAGCAGCCCCCGGGGGACGTTAGGCCCTACAAGGAGGTTCACTGAAGCTTTCTTT,CASSPRGTLGPTRRFTEAFF
TRBD2,TRBV7-9,-,TRBJ2-2,TGTGCCAGCAGCGCCACTAGCGGGCTCGCCGGGGAGCTGTTTTTT,CASSATSGLAGELFF
TRBD1,TRBV5-6,-,TRBJ2-2,TGTGCCAGCAGCACATATTCGACAGGGTTCACCGGGGAGCTGTTTTTT,CASSTYSTGFTGELFF
-,TRBV19,-,TRBJ1-1,TGTGCCAGTAGTATAGTGGGCAGTCGGTTTTCCCCTGAAGCTTTCTTT,CASSIVGSRFSPEAFF
-,TRBV27,-,TRBJ2-7,TGTGCCAGCAGACCAAACAGCGGAGGCTACGAGCAGTACTTC,CASRPNSGGYEQYF
TRBD1,TRBV9,-,TRBJ2-1,TGTGCCAGCAGTGTCACAATCCCCGGGACAGGGACCTACAATGAGCAGTTCTTC,CASSVTIPGTGTYNEQFF
TRBD1,TRBV6-5,-,TRBJ2-2,TGTGCCAGCAGTAGGGGACAGGGAACCGGGGAGCTGTTTTTT,CASSRGQGTGELFF
TRBD2,TRBV30,-,TRBJ2-3,TGTGCCTGGAGTGTAAAGCGGGATAAAGATACGCAGTATTTT,CAWSVKRDKDTQYF
-,TRBV6-5,-,TRBJ2-7,TGTGCCAGCAGTTACGACAGCTCCTGGACCTACGAGCAGTACTTC,CASSYDSSWTYEQYF
TRBD1,TRBV27,-,TRBJ2-7,TGTGCCACCAGGAGGCGACTCAGACAGGGGGCGGTCTACGAGCAGTACTTC,CATRRRLRQGAVYEQYF
TRBD1,TRBV19,once,TRBJ1-2,TGTGCCAGTACGGGGGGACAGGCGGCGGGCTATGGCTACACCTTC,CASTGGQAAGYGYTF
TRBD2,TRBV5-1,-,TRBJ2-5,TGCGCCAGCAGCCATCTAGCGGGAGCGGGCGAGACCCAGTACTTC,CASSHLAGAGETQYF